This T cell receptor (beta chain) was recovered during a study of tumor-infiltrating lymphocytes in primary liver carcinoma. The overall study: Each of the growths was stage T1-T3 N0M0, extending about 4.2 to 10 cm across.

Using a constant-region primer together with ProtoScript II reverse transcriptase, TCR beta cDNA was made from about 490 ng of total RNA. Slightly modified ARM-PCR with three nested multiplex PCR rounds yielded TCR beta libraries. The study ran its first two PCR rounds for approximately 10 cycles each, using TRBV1-TRBV30 forward primers and a C-beta reverse primer. MiXCR, applied by TCRdb to the multiplex PCR reads, yields one record per CDR3 protein. The sample lists about 48,000 distinct CDR3 sequences; about 70% were seen once. This clonotype was observed a handful of times. Trimming took 5 bases from V and 11 from J; bases not matched to a gene: 18. The CDR3 is 16 residues long. The germline CDR1 and CDR2 sequences are SGHAT and FQNNGV. The roughly 20-34 mg bulk tissue piece was not sorted before simultaneous RNA and DNA extraction.

Sequenced input: liver tumor tissue from sampling region 3. Regarding subset: tumor region T3, left-lateral pole. The TCR comes from a man in his forties with primary liver carcinoma and hepatitis B virus infection. The chain couples TRBV11-2 to TRBJ2-3; TRBD2 aligns across 8 bases. CDR3 coding DNA: TGTGCCAGCAGCCCGCCGGGGGGGCGGGGCACAGGTATGCAGTATTTT. Its translation is CASSPPGGRGTGMQYF. The whole variable domain, remainder taken from reference TRBV11-2 and TRBJ2-3, is EAGVAQSPRYKIIEKRQSVAFWCNPISGHATLYWYQQILGQGPKLLIQFQNNGVVDDSQLPKDRFSAERLKGVDSTLKIQPAKLEDSAVYLCASSPPGGRGTGMQYFGPGTRLTVL.